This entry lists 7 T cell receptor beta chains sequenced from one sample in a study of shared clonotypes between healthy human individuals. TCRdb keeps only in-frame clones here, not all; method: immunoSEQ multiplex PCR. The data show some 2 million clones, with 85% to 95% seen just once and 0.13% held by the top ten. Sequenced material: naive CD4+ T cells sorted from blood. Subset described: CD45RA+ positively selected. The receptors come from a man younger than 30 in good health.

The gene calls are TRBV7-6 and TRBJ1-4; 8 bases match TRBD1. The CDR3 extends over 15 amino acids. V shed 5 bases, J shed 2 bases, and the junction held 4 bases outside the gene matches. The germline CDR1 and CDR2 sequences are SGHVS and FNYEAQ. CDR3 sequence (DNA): TGTGCCAGCAGCGTATGGACAGGGACTAATGAAAAACTGTTTTTT. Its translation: CASSVWTGTNEKLFF.

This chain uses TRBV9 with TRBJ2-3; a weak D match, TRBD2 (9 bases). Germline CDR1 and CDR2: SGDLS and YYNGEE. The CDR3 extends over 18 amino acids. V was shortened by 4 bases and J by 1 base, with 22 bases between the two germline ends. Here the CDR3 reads CASSLTGGLAVGTDTQYF. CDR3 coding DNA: TGTGCCAGCAGCCTCACAGGGGGACTAGCCGTTGGCACAGATACGCAGTATTTT.

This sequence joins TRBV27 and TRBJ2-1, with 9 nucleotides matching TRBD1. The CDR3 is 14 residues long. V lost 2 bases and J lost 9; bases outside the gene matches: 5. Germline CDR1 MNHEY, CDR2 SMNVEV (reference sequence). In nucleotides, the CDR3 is TGTGCCAGCAGTTTAGCCGGGACAGGGAGTGAGCAGTTCTTC. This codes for CASSLAGTGSEQFF.

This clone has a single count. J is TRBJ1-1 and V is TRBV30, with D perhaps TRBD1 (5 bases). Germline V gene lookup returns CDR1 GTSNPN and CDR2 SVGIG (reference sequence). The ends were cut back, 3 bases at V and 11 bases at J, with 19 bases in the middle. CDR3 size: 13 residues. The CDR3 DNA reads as TGTGCCTGGAGCGAAGGCAGGTGGGGCAGCGCTTTCTTT. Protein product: CAWSEGRWGSAFF.

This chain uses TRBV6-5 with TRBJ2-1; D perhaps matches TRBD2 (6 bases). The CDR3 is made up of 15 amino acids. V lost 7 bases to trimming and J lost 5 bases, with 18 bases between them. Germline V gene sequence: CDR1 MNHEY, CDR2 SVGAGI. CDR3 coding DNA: TGTGCCAGCACCGCCGGGACTTCTAACAACAATGAGCAGTTCTTC. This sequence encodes CASTAGTSNNNEQFF.

The CDR3 spells CASRKAYGTDTQYF. In DNA, the CDR3 is TGTGCCAGTCGAAAAGCATATGGCACAGATACGCAGTATTTT. The chain combines TRBV6-1 with TRBJ2-3; D ambiguous. V shed 9 bases and J shed 1 base, with 14 bases lying between them. In germline, CDR1 is MNHNS, CDR2 SASEGT. This CDR3 contains 14 residues.

The CDR3 DNA reads TGTGCCAGCAAAAGAACCGGGACAGGGAATGAAAAACTGTTTTTT. Its translation: CASKRTGTGNEKLFF. J is TRBJ1-4 and V is TRBV13, with 9 bases matching TRBD1. There are 15 residues in the CDR3. V gave up 7 bases and J gave up 5 bases; unmatched junction bases: 8. Per germline, CDR1 PRHDT and CDR2 FYEKMQ (reference sequence).